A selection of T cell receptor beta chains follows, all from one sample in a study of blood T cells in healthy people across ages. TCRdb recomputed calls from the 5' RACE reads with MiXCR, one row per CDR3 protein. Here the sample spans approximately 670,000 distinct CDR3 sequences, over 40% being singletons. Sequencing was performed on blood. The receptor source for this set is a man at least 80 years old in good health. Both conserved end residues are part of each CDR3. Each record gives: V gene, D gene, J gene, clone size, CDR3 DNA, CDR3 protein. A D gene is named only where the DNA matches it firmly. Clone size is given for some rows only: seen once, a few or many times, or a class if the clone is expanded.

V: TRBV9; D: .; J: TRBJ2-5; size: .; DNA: TGTGCCAGCAGCGTAGGGGCTACTGACGACCAAGAGACCCAGTACTTC; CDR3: CASSVGATDDQETQYF
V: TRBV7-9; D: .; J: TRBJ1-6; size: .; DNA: TGTGCCAGCAGCTTAAGGGGATTAGACAGGCTCGGATCACCCCTCCACTTT; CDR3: CASSLRGLDRLGSPLHF
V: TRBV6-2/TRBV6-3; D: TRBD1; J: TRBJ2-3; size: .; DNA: TGTGCCAGCAGTTCCTTGACAGGGGGAAGGAATACGCAGTATTTT; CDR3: CASSSLTGGRNTQYF
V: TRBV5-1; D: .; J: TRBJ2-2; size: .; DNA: TGCGCCAGCAGCTTACGCCTAGCCGAGAACACCGGGGAGCTGTTTTTT; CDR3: CASSLRLAENTGELFF
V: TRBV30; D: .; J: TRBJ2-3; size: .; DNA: TGTGCCTGGGAAACAACAGATACGCAGTATTTT; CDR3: CAWETTDTQYF
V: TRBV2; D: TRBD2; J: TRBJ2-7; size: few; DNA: TGTGCCAGCAGTGGACTAGCGGGAGGCGAGCAGTACTTC; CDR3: CASSGLAGGEQYF
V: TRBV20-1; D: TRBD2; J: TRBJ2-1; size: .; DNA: TGCAGTGCTAGAGTCGTAGGGCTAGCGGAGGAGCAGTTCTTC; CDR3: CSARVVGLAEEQFF
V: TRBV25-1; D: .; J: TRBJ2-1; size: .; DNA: TGTGCCAGCAGTGAATACCGGTTTGGCAATGAGCAGTTCTTC; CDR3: CASSEYRFGNEQFF
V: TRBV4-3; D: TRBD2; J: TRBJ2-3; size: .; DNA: TGCGCCAGCAGCCAAGTACCGGGACTAGCGGACCGCACAGATACGCAGTATTTT; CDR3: CASSQVPGLADRTDTQYF
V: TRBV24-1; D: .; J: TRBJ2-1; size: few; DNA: TGTGCCACCAGTATTTTGGGAGACGGGTCCTACAATGAGCAGTTCTTC; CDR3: CATSILGDGSYNEQFF
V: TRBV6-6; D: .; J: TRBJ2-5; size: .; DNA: TGTGCCAGCAGCCCCCCGGGGGACCAACAAGAGACCCAGTACTTC; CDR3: CASSPPGDQQETQYF
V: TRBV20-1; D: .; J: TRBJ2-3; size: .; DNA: TGCAGTGCTACGTACCCAGAAGCGGCAGGAGATACGCAGTATTTT; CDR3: CSATYPEAAGDTQYF
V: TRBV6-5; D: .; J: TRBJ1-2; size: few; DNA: TGTGCCAGCAGTAGTGGACATACCAATGGCTACACCTTC; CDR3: CASSSGHTNGYTF
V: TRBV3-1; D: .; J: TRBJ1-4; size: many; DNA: TGTGCCAGCAGCCAAGATCGTCAGGAAGGGGAAAAACTGTTTTTT; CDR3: CASSQDRQEGEKLFF
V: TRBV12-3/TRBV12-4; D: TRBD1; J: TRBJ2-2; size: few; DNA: TGTGCCAGCAGTTTTCTCCAGGGGGCCGGGCGGGAGCTGTTTTTT; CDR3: CASSFLQGAGRELFF
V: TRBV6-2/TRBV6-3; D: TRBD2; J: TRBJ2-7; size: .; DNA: TGTGCCAGCAGTTACGGGGGGCTAGCGGGATTTGGCAATGAGCAGTACTTC; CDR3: CASSYGGLAGFGNEQYF
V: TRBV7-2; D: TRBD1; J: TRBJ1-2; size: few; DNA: TGTGCCAGCAGCTTAACGCAGGGGGCGAATGGCTACACCTTC; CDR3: CASSLTQGANGYTF
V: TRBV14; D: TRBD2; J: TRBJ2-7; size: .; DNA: TGTGCCAGCAGTCCCGCGGGACTAGCTTTCGATGAAACCCAGTACTTC; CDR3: CASSPAGLAFDETQYF
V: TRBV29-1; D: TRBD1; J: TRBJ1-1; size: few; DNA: TGCAGCGGAGAAACGACAGGGGGCGGAACTGAAGCTTTCTTT; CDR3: CSGETTGGGTEAFF
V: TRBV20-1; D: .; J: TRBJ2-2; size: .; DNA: TGCAGTGCTAGAGCGACAGGGAACACCGGGGAGCTGTTTTTT; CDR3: CSARATGNTGELFF
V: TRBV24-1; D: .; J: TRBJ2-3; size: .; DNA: TGTGCCACCAGTGACCCTACAAGGAGGGTCGGCACAGATACGCAGTATTTT; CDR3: CATSDPTRRVGTDTQYF
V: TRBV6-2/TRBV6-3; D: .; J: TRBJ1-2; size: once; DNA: TGTGCCAGCAGCCAAACAGGGATCTATGGCTACACCTTC; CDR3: CASSQTGIYGYTF
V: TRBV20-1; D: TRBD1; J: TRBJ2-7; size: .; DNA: TGCAGTGCTACGGACAGGGAGAACTCCTACGAGCAGTACTTC; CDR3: CSATDRENSYEQYF
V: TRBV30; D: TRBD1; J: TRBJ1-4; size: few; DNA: TGTGCCTGGCAAGGGACAGGGCCTGAAAAACTGTTTTTT; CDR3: CAWQGTGPEKLFF
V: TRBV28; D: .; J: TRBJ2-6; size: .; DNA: TGTGCCAGCAGGTCGAGAGGGATTGCGACGGGGGCCAACGTCCTGACTTTC; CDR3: CASRSRGIATGANVLTF
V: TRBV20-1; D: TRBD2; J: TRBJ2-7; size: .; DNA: TGCAGTGTTCCCGGGACTAGCGGGAGACCAACCTACGAGCAGTACTTC; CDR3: CSVPGTSGRPTYEQYF
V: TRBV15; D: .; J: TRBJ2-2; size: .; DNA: TGTGCCACCCTTAATAGCGGTTCGAACACCGGGGAGCTGTTTTTT; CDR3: CATLNSGSNTGELFF
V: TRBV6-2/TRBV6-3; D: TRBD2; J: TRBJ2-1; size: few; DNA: TGTGCCAGCGCGTTACTAGCGGGAGTGAATGAGCAGTTCTTC; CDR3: CASALLAGVNEQFF
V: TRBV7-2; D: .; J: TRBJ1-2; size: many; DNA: TGTGCCAGCCGCCCCGGGGGGGGGAACAACTATGGCTACACCTTC; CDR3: CASRPGGGNNYGYTF
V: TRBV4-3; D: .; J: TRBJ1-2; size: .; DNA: TGCGCCAGCAGCCTAAATTTGGGCTATGGCTACACCTTC; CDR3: CASSLNLGYGYTF
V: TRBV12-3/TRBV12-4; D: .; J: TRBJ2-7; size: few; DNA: TGTGCCAGCAGCCAGACAAGACAGGCGCGAGAGCAGTACTTC; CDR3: CASSQTRQAREQYF
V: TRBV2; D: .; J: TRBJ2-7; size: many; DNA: TGTGCCAGCAGTGAATCAGGTCCCTACGAGCAGTACTTC; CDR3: CASSESGPYEQYF
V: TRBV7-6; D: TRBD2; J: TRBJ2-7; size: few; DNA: TGTGCCAGCAGCTTATTAGGCGGGGGGGCATCCTACGAGCAGTACTTC; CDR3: CASSLLGGGASYEQYF
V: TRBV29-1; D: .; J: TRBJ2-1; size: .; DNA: TGCAGCGTACAGGGGGGGAGCGGTCGAGATGAGCAGTTCTTC; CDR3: CSVQGGSGRDEQFF
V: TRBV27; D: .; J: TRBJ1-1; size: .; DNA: TGTGCCAGCAGTTCAGGGTATGCCACTGAAGCTTTCTTT; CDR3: CASSSGYATEAFF
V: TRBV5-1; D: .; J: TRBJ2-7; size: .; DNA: TGCGCCAGCAGCTTGTTACCTTCCCCCTACGAGCAGTACTTC; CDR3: CASSLLPSPYEQYF
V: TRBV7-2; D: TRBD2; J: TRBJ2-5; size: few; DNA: TGTGCCAGCAGCAGACTAGCGGGGCAAGAGACCCAGTACTTC; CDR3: CASSRLAGQETQYF
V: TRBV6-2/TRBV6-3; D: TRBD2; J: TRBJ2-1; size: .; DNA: TGTGCCAGCATCTCCGGGGCTAGCGGGGGCTACAATGAGCAGTTCTTC; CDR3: CASISGASGGYNEQFF
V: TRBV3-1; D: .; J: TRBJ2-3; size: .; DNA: TGTGCCAGCAGCACCCTGGGGAAGGGGACAGATACGCAGTATTTT; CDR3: CASSTLGKGTDTQYF
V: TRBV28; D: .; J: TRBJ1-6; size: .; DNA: TGTGCCAGCAGTTTCCACCAAGACAATTCGGGTTCACCCCTCCACTTT; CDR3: CASSFHQDNSGSPLHF
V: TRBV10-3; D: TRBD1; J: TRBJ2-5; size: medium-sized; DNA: TGTGCCATCAGGGACTCCGGGACAGGGGGAGGGGAGACCCAGTACTTC; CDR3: CAIRDSGTGGGETQYF
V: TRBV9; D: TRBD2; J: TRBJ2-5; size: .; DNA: TGTGCCAGCAGCGTAGGGGTAGCGGGTGTACAAGAGACCCAGTACTTC; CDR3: CASSVGVAGVQETQYF
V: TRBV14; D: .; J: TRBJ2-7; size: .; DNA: TGTGCCAGCAGCCAAGAGCAGGGTCCCTACGAGCAGTACTTC; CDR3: CASSQEQGPYEQYF
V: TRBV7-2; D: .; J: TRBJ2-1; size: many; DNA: TGTGCCAGCAGCTTGACAGTGGCCAAAGTCTACAATGAGCAGTTCTTC; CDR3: CASSLTVAKVYNEQFF
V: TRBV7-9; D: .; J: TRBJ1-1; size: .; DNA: TGTGCCAGCAGCTTAAATGCGGGGATGAACACTGAAGCTTTCTTT; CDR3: CASSLNAGMNTEAFF
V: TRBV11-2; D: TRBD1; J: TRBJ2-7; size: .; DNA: TGTGCCAGCAGCCTTCAGACAGGGAACAAGTACTTC; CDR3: CASSLQTGNKYF
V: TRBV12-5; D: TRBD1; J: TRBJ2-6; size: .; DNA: TGTGCTAGTGGTTCCGGGACAGGGGTAGCTGGGGCCAACGTCCTGACTTTC; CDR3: CASGSGTGVAGANVLTF
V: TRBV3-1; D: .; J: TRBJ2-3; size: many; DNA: TGTGCCAGCAGCCGCGGACTAGATACGCAGTATTTT; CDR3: CASSRGLDTQYF
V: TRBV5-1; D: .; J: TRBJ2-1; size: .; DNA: TGCGCCAGCAACCCGTCCCCTGGTCCCAATGAGCAGTTCTTC; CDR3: CASNPSPGPNEQFF
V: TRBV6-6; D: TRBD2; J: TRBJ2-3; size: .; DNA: TGTGCCAGCAGAGCGACTAGCGGTTCAGTAGGCACGCAGTATTTT; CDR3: CASRATSGSVGTQYF
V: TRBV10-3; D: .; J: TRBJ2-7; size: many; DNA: TGTGCCATCAGTTCAGGTTATCGCGAGCAGTACTTC; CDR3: CAISSGYREQYF
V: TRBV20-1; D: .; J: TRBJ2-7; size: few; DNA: TGCAGTGCCAACCGACCCAAGGGACCCTACGAGCAGTACTTC; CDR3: CSANRPKGPYEQYF
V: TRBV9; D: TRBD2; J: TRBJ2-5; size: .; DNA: TGTGCCAGCAGCGTAGCTAGCGGGGGGGACTTTTTACAGAATGAGCAGTACTTC; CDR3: CASSVASGGDFLQNEQYF
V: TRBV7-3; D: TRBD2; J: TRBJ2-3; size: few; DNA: TGTGCCAGTAATACCGGGACTAGGGCAGATACGCAGTATTTT; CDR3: CASNTGTRADTQYF
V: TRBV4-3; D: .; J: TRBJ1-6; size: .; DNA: TGCGCCAGCAGCCAAGGCGCGGGGACACTTAATAATTCACCCCTCCACTTT; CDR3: CASSQGAGTLNNSPLHF